This T cell receptor beta chain is drawn from a study of blood T cells in healthy people across ages (dated by TCRdb to between 2014 and 2017). For context, the study as a whole: In model experiments, roughly one uniquely barcoded TCR beta cDNA molecule per two T cells was captured by template switching. Donors were grouped into four age groups: young (average approximately 15 years), middle-aged (less than 40), aged (about 59) and long-lived (approximately 82). The study analyzed two additional independent replicas of 1 million unique cDNA reads from the same blood draw for two donors, one aged 18 to 30 and one aged 80 or older. Donors of different ages were randomly distributed across sequencing lanes to avoid experimental bias. Age-related changes in TCR beta repertoire diversity were measured in the study by deep sequencing normalized with unique cDNA molecular identifiers.

The paper's findings and limits, for the study overall: Estimates of total diversity from one million sequenced T cells were regarded as lower bounds and underestimates. The CMV infection status of donors was not known, potentially confounding age-related changes in expanded clonotypes. A strong correlation was found between observed TCR beta diversity and the percentage of naive T cells measured by flow cytometry. Since profiling was done on bulk unsorted PBMCs, naive and antigen-experienced compartments could not be conclusively compared. Compared with the aged group, the long-lived group had more naive CD4+ T cells, fewer expanded clones and increased TCR diversity, suggesting age selection. As age increased, observed TCR beta diversity per million T cells dropped in a roughly linear way, and a significant reduction was already evident by age about 40.

This clonotype has more than one count but fewer than ten. It lacks a known antigen. No base quality values were provided; no much bigger clone lies one nucleotide off. The library came from 5' RACE. TCRdb names Illumina HiSeq 2500 as the instrument used. A second PCR of roughly 7 to 12 cycles was run with a J-beta primer mix and a sample-barcoded 5' primer. A unique molecular identifier was introduced onto each TCR beta cDNA molecule by a template-switch 5' adaptor carrying 12 random nucleotides. Each sample yielded at least 2.5 million CDR3-containing paired-end reads. First-strand cDNA synthesis was performed from all RNA using the Mint cDNA synthesis kit, with priming by a TRBC-specific oligonucleotide. Following uracil-DNA glycosylase treatment, a first 18-cycle PCR with universal primers M1SS and BC2_uni_R was performed on all cDNA. The authors' analysis ran thus. Normalization of each sample was performed by random selection of 1 million high-quality reads, each carrying a distinct molecular identifier. Reads with shared molecular identifiers were discarded instead of being binned into consensus sequences. CDR3 identification, clonotype clustering and error correction used MiTCR with a Q25 quality threshold and the strictest error-elimination algorithm. A nonparametric unseen species model with Euler transformation was used to estimate lower-bound total TCR beta diversity. TCRdb itself trimmed the public reads at Q25 with fastp, ran MiXCR and retained productive beta chains. Identical CDR3 protein sequences are pooled into one entry, listed with their most common genes and DNA. The V and J calls, along with clone size, are taken from TCRdb and not from the paper's own processing. Present in this sample are 750,000 to 950,000 distinct CDR3 sequences, around half of which were seen just once. The ten largest clones represent about two fifths of the sample.

The donors were roughly 39 Caucasian individuals from Russia, aged 6 to 90 years, who were systemically healthy. Each donor gave ten milliliters of peripheral blood, collected into EDTA-treated Vacutainer tubes. PBMCs were isolated by Ficoll-Paque density-gradient centrifugation, with at least 6 million obtained per sample. Total RNA was extracted from PBMCs with Trizol reagent, with at least 5.5 micrograms obtained per sample. For every donor, an aliquot of PBMCs went through flow cytometry to measure the percentages of naive CD45RAhigh/CD27high T cells. The CDR3 measures 14 amino acids from cysteine to phenylalanine. CDR3 DNA is the only sequence kept; it has 42 bases, read in frame from the first base. The germline ends are 12 bases apart after V is trimmed by 6 bases and J by 2 bases.

This clonotype was sampled from an elderly man in good health. Sequenced: blood. The V and J genes are TRBV12-3 or TRBV12-4 and TRBJ2-3, and possibly TRBD1, on 5 matching bases. Here is the DNA: TGTGCCAGCAGGCAGGGTGGTTCCACAGATACGCAGTATTTT. Translation gives CASRQGGSTDTQYF.